These T cell receptor beta chains were read from a single sample in a study of T cells in Graves' hyperthyroidism and ophthalmopathy. In TCRdb, the multiplex PCR reads were re-called with MiXCR into one record per CDR3 protein. The table shows approximately 620,000 distinct CDR3 sequences, with 14% occurring only once. Sequenced material: blood. The receptors shown here come from a woman under 40 with Graves' hyperthyroidism that later progressed to Graves' ophthalmopathy. The CDR3 runs from the conserved cysteine through the conserved F or W. Fields, in order: clone size, V gene, J gene, D gene, CDR3 length, CDR3 protein, CDR3 DNA. A D gene is named only where the DNA matches it firmly. Some rows mark clone size as missing; the rest say once, few, many or name a class of expanded clone.

size: many; V: TRBV14; J: TRBJ1-1; D: NA; length: 13; CDR3: CASSQRVFTEAFF; DNA: TGTGCCAGCAGCCAAAGGGTTTTCACTGAAGCTTTCTTT
size: many; V: TRBV15; J: TRBJ2-3; D: TRBD2; length: 14; CDR3: CATRDGGRGDTQYF; DNA: TGTGCCACTAGGGACGGCGGGAGAGGGGATACGCAGTATTTT
size: many; V: TRBV6-1; J: TRBJ2-7; D: TRBD2; length: 14; CDR3: CASSSKTSAYEQYF; DNA: TGTGCCAGCAGTTCAAAGACTAGCGCCTACGAGCAGTACTTC
size: few; V: TRBV6-1; J: TRBJ2-5; D: NA; length: 14; CDR3: CASSVGGGTETQYF; DNA: TGTGCCAGCAGTGTCGGCGGGGGCACGGAGACCCAGTACTTC
size: NA; V: TRBV27; J: TRBJ2-3; D: NA; length: 15; CDR3: CASSLLSYKIDTQYF; DNA: TGTGCCAGCAGTTTACTATCGTACAAAATAGATACGCAGTATTTT
size: many; V: TRBV30; J: TRBJ1-3; D: NA; length: 13; CDR3: CACPSISGNTIYF; DNA: TGTGCCTGCCCATCCATCTCTGGAAACACCATATATTTT
size: many; V: TRBV7-9; J: TRBJ2-1; D: TRBD2; length: 15; CDR3: CASSLNAGDGNEQFF; DNA: TGTGCCAGCAGCCTCAACGCGGGAGACGGCAATGAGCAGTTCTTC
size: few; V: TRBV5-1; J: TRBJ2-2; D: NA; length: 14; CDR3: CASNKNGDTGELFF; DNA: TGCGCCAGCAACAAGAACGGGGACACCGGGGAGCTGTTTTTT
size: many; V: TRBV7-8; J: TRBJ2-3; D: TRBD2; length: 16; CDR3: CASSLGLAVSTDTQYF; DNA: TGTGCCAGCAGCCTCGGACTAGCGGTCTCCACAGATACGCAGTATTTT
size: few; V: TRBV15; J: TRBJ2-2; D: TRBD1; length: 15; CDR3: CATNTQGTNTGELFF; DNA: TGTGCCACCAACACACAGGGGACGAACACCGGGGAGCTGTTTTTT
size: few; V: TRBV3-1; J: TRBJ2-7; D: TRBD1; length: 17; CDR3: CASSQDEGGFGLYEQYF; DNA: TGTGCCAGCAGCCAAGATGAAGGGGGCTTTGGGCTCTACGAGCAGTACTTC
size: many; V: TRBV12-3/TRBV12-4; J: TRBJ1-1; D: NA; length: 15; CDR3: CASSLTGTPKVEAFF; DNA: TGTGCCAGCAGCTTAACCGGGACTCCGAAAGTTGAAGCTTTCTTT
size: NA; V: TRBV12-3/TRBV12-4; J: TRBJ2-1; D: TRBD1; length: 12; CDR3: CASARTGNEQSF; DNA: TGTGCCAGCGCCCGGACAGGGAATGAGCAGTCCTTC
size: few; V: TRBV13; J: TRBJ2-2; D: NA; length: 14; CDR3: CASSFRNPPGELFF; DNA: TGTGCCAGCAGCTTTAGGAACCCACCGGGGGAGCTGTTTTTT
size: few; V: TRBV7-9; J: TRBJ2-5; D: NA; length: 13; CDR3: CASSKLEEETQYF; DNA: TGTGCCAGCAGCAAACTTGAGGAGGAGACCCAGTACTTC
size: many; V: TRBV12-3/TRBV12-4; J: TRBJ1-1; D: NA; length: 14; CDR3: CASSPAGTPTEAFF; DNA: TGTGCCAGCAGTCCCGCCGGGACACCCACTGAAGCTTTCTTT
size: many; V: TRBV30; J: TRBJ1-1; D: NA; length: 13; CDR3: CAWSVNSGVDAFF; DNA: TGTGCCTGGAGTGTGAATTCCGGTGTCGACGCTTTCTTT
size: NA; V: TRBV5-1; J: TRBJ1-3; D: NA; length: 15; CDR3: CASSSGTTSGNTIYF; DNA: TGCGCCAGCAGCTCTGGGACAACCTCTGGAAACACCATATATTTT
size: many; V: TRBV29-1; J: TRBJ1-2; D: NA; length: 12; CDR3: CSVGDLNYGYTF; DNA: TGCAGCGTGGGGGACCTGAATTATGGCTACACCTTC
size: NA; V: TRBV11-2; J: TRBJ2-7; D: NA; length: 14; CDR3: CASSLETGSDEQYF; DNA: TGTGCCAGCAGCTTAGAAACAGGGTCAGACGAGCAGTACTTC
size: many; V: TRBV12-3/TRBV12-4; J: TRBJ2-4; D: TRBD1; length: 17; CDR3: CASSYGTGGLAKNIQYF; DNA: TGTGCCAGCAGTTATGGGACAGGAGGACTAGCCAAAAACATTCAGTACTTC
size: many; V: TRBV7-6; J: TRBJ1-6; D: NA; length: 15; CDR3: CASSRVLGFGSPLHF; DNA: TGTGCCAGCAGCCGGGTCTTAGGTTTCGGCTCACCCCTCCACTTT
size: many; V: TRBV2; J: TRBJ1-2; D: NA; length: 11; CDR3: CASKENYGYTF; DNA: TGTGCCAGCAAAGAGAACTATGGCTACACCTTC
size: many; V: TRBV10-3; J: TRBJ2-5; D: TRBD1; length: 13; CDR3: CAISGTGEETQYF; DNA: TGTGCCATCAGTGGGACAGGGGAAGAGACCCAGTACTTC
size: NA; V: TRBV12-5; J: TRBJ1-2; D: NA; length: 11; CDR3: CASGLVAGVTF; DNA: TGTGCTAGTGGTTTGGTAGCTGGTGTGACCTTC
size: many; V: TRBV7-2; J: TRBJ1-6; D: TRBD1; length: 16; CDR3: CASSVPTGTGLFPLHF; DNA: TGTGCCAGCAGCGTCCCGACCGGGACAGGGCTCTTTCCCCTCCACTTT
size: many; V: TRBV2; J: TRBJ2-5; D: TRBD2; length: 17; CDR3: CASRETTGTSGRETQYF; DNA: TGTGCCAGCAGGGAGACCACCGGGACTAGCGGGAGAGAGACCCAGTACTTC
size: many; V: TRBV3-1; J: TRBJ1-2; D: NA; length: 14; CDR3: CASSQVGLNYGYTF; DNA: TGTGCCAGCAGCCAAGTCGGACTTAACTATGGCTACACCTTC
size: few; V: TRBV19; J: TRBJ2-3; D: NA; length: 17; CDR3: CASRPFGDPLGPDTQYF; DNA: TGTGCCAGTAGACCCTTCGGGGACCCCCTGGGACCAGATACGCAGTATTTT
size: NA; V: TRBV20-1; J: TRBJ2-7; D: TRBD2; length: 13; CDR3: CSATRTSHGEQYF; DNA: TGCAGTGCTACACGGACTAGCCACGGGGAGCAGTACTTC
size: many; V: TRBV30; J: TRBJ2-5; D: TRBD2; length: 14; CDR3: CAWSIAGGPETQYF; DNA: TGTGCCTGGAGCATAGCGGGAGGGCCAGAGACCCAGTACTTC
size: NA; V: TRBV4-1; J: TRBJ1-1; D: NA; length: 19; CDR3: CASSRAYGESLGSNTEAFF; DNA: TGCGCCAGCAGCCGGGCCTATGGGGAGAGTTTAGGGTCGAACACTGAAGCTTTCTTT
size: many; V: TRBV28; J: TRBJ2-7; D: NA; length: 14; CDR3: CASSLTGASDEQYF; DNA: TGTGCCAGCAGTTTAACGGGGGCTAGCGACGAGCAGTACTTC
size: many; V: TRBV20-1; J: TRBJ2-6; D: NA; length: 15; CDR3: CSASGRVTGANVLTF; DNA: TGCAGTGCTAGCGGCAGGGTGACTGGGGCCAACGTCCTGACTTTC
size: NA; V: TRBV9; J: TRBJ1-1; D: TRBD1; length: 14; CDR3: CASSNDRGLTEAFF; DNA: TGTGCCAGCAGCAACGACAGGGGGCTCACTGAAGCTTTCTTT
size: many; V: TRBV30; J: TRBJ2-7; D: NA; length: 14; CDR3: CAWSGGTGFREQYF; DNA: TGTGCCTGGAGTGGGGGGACGGGGTTCCGCGAGCAGTACTTC
size: many; V: TRBV19; J: TRBJ2-6; D: TRBD1; length: 15; CDR3: CASSKDRPGANVLTF; DNA: TGTGCCAGTAGTAAGGACAGGCCTGGGGCCAACGTCCTGACTTTC
size: few; V: TRBV29-1; J: TRBJ2-2; D: NA; length: 12; CDR3: CSVMGIGGELFF; DNA: TGCAGCGTTATGGGTATCGGCGGGGAGCTGTTTTTT